This T cell receptor beta chain came from a study of cytomegalovirus exposure and HLA in healthy donors. Sequencing used immunoSEQ multiplex PCR; TCRdb keeps in-frame clones, though not all of them. This sample has some 210,000 clones, with around nine tenths found just once. Germline assignment: CDR1 SEHNR and CDR2 FQNEAQ (reference sequence). Trimming at V came to 5 bases and at J to 6 bases, leaving 5 bases not matched to a gene. The CDR3 runs to 13 residues. The sample holds a few counts of this clone. A 120-subject validation cohort, separate from the approximately 720-subject first cohort, supplied the donors.

The sequenced sample was PBMCs. This sequence was found in a woman in her late teens or twenties in good health and CMV-seropositive. The chain is built from TRBV7-9 and TRBJ1-2, with TRBD1 matching 8 bases. CDR3 loop: CASSHGQGHGYTF. The DNA of the CDR3 is TGTGCCAGCAGCCACGGACAGGGCCATGGCTACACCTTC.